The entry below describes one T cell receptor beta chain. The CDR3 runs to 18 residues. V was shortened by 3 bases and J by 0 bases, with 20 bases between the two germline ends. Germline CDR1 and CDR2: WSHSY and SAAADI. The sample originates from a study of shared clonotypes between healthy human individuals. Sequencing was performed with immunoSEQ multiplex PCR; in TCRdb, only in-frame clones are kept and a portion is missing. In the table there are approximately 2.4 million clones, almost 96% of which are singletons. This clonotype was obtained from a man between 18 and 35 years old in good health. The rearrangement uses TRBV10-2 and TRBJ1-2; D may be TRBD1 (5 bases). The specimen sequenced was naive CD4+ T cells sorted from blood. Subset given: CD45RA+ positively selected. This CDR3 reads CASSDLTGPWGSNYGYTF. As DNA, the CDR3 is TGCGCCAGCAGTGACCTGACCGGGCCATGGGGCTCTAACTATGGCTACACCTTC.